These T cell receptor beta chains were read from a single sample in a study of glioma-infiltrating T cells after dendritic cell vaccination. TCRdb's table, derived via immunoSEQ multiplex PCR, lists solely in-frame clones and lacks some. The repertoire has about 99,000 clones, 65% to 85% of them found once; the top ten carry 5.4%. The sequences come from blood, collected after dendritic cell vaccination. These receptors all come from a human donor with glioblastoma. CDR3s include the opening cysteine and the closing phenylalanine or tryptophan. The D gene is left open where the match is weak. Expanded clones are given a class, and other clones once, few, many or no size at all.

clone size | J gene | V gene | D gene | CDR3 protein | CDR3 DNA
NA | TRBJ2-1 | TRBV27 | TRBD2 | CASHRLAGVSYNEQFF | TGTGCCAGCCATCGACTAGCGGGGGTATCCTACAATGAGCAGTTCTTC
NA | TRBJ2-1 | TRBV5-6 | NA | CASSSERETYNEQFF | TGTGCCAGCAGCTCAGAGAGGGAAACCTACAATGAGCAGTTCTTC
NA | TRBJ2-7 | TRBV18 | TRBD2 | CASSPRLAGAGEQYF | TGTGCCAGCTCACCACGCCTAGCGGGAGCGGGTGAGCAGTACTTC
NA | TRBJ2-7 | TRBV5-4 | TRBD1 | CASSLRQGGHEQYF | TGTGCCAGCAGCTTGCGACAGGGGGGCCACGAGCAGTACTTC
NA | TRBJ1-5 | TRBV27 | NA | CASCYRGQPQHF | TGTGCCAGCTGCTACCGAGGTCAGCCCCAGCATTTT
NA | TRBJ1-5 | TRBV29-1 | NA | CSVATGSTNQPQHF | TGCAGCGTTGCCACAGGGTCCACCAATCAGCCCCAGCATTTT
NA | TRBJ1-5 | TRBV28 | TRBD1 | CASSLRTGWGNQPQHF | TGTGCCAGCAGTCTTAGGACAGGGTGGGGCAATCAGCCCCAGCATTTT
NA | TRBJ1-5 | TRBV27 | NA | CASSDRSGYQPQHF | TGTGCCAGCAGTGACCGTTCAGGGTATCAGCCCCAGCATTTT
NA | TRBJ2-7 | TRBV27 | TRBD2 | CASSLRQGGRLAGGRPWEQYF | TGTGCCAGCAGTCTAAGACAGGGTGGGAGACTAGCGGGAGGACGCCCCTGGGAGCAGTACTTC
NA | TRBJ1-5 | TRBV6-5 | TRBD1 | CASSADRGHNQPQHF | TGTGCCAGCAGTGCGGACAGGGGGCACAATCAGCCCCAGCATTTT
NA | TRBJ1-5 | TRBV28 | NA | CASSILNQPQHF | TGTGCCAGCAGTATCCTCAATCAGCCCCAGCATTTT
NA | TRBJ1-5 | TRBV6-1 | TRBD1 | CASSEYRTGVRGHQPQHF | TGTGCCAGCAGTGAATACCGTACAGGGGTTCGTGGGCATCAGCCCCAGCATTTT
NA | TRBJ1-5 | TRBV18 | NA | CASSPSDQPQHF | TGTGCCAGCTCACCCTCAGATCAGCCCCAGCATTTT
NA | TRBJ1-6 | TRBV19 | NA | CASSLLSNSPLHF | TGTGCCAGTAGTTTGCTAAGTAATTCACCCCTCCACTTT
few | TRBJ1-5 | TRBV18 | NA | CASSPSGDQPQHF | TGTGCCAGCTCACCGTCGGGGGATCAGCCCCAGCATTTT
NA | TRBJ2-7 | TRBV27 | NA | CASKNSRWSYEQYF | TGTGCCAGCAAAAACAGCAGGTGGTCCTACGAGCAGTACTTC
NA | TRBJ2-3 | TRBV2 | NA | CASSGGGAFADTQYF | TGTGCCAGCAGTGGTGGGGGCGCTTTCGCAGATACGCAGTATTTT
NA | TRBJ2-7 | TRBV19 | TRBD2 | CASSLIAGAYEQYF | TGTGCCAGTAGCCTAATAGCGGGGGCCTACGAGCAGTACTTC
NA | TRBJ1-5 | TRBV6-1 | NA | CASSESGARGQPQHF | TGTGCCAGCAGTGAAAGCGGGGCGAGAGGACAGCCCCAGCATTTT
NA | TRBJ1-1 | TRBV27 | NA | CASRVRGKTEAFF | TGTGCCAGCAGAGTTAGGGGCAAAACTGAAGCTTTCTTT
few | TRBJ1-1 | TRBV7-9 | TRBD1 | CASSLGQGAQIRTEAFF | TGTGCCAGCAGCTTGGGACAGGGGGCCCAAATTCGCACTGAAGCTTTCTTT
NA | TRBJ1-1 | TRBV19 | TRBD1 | CASSIGGRQGTEAFF | TGTGCCAGTAGTATAGGAGGGAGACAGGGCACTGAAGCTTTCTTT
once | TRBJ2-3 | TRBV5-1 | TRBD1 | CASSSGGAKDTQYF | TGCGCCAGCTCCTCAGGGGGCGCAAAAGATACGCAGTATTTT
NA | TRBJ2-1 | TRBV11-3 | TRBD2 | CASSPPIREGRPEQFF | TGTGCCAGCAGCCCCCCGATCCGGGAGGGCCGGCCTGAGCAGTTCTTC
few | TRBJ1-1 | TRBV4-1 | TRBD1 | CASSQDRAGGENTEAFF | TGCGCCAGCAGCCAAGATAGGGCAGGGGGAGAGAACACTGAAGCTTTCTTT
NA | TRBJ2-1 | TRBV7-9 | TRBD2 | CASSLDGTSGRAYNEQFF | TGTGCCAGCAGCTTAGACGGGACTAGCGGGAGGGCGTACAATGAGCAGTTCTTC
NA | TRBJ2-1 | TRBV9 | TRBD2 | CASSGTSGGEGNEQFF | TGTGCCAGCAGCGGGACTAGCGGGGGGGAGGGCAATGAGCAGTTCTTC
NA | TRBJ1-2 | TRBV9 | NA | CASSPGMTFSYTF | TGTGCCAGCAGCCCTGGAATGACATTTAGCTACACCTTC
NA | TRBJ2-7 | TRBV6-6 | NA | CASIGGYDEQYF | TGTGCCAGCATTGGGGGCTACGACGAGCAGTACTTC
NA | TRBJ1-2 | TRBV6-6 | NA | CASSYAGTSVGEGYTF | TGTGCCAGCAGTTACGCGGGAACCTCGGTGGGGGAGGGCTACACCTTC
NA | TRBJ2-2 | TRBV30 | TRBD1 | CAWAGQGLRELFF | TGTGCCTGGGCCGGACAGGGCCTTAGGGAGCTGTTTTTT
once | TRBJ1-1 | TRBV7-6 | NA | CASSRQGNTEAFF | TGTGCCAGCAGCCGGCAGGGAAACACTGAAGCTTTCTTT
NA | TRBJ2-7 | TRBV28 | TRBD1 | CASSLTGAVEYF | TGTGCCAGCAGCCTTACAGGGGCGGTGGAGTACTTC
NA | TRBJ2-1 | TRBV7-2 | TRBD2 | CASSLRLAGRDNEQFF | TGTGCCAGCAGCCTGAGACTAGCGGGAAGAGACAATGAGCAGTTCTTC
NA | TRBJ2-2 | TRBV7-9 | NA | CASSPEGGRTGELFF | TGTGCCAGCAGCCCAGAAGGGGGACGGACCGGGGAGCTGTTTTTT
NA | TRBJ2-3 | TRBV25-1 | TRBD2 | CASGHRGGVNTQYF | TGTGCCAGCGGTCATCGGGGGGGCGTGAATACGCAGTATTTT
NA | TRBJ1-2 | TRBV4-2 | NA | CASSQDPATGDGYTF | TGTGCCAGCAGCCAAGATCCGGCGACAGGAGATGGCTACACCTTC
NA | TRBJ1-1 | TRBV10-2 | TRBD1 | CASILGTGRATEAFF | TGCGCCAGCATCCTGGGGACAGGGCGGGCCACTGAAGCTTTCTTT
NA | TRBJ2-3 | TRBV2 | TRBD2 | CASSEIGGGRASTDTQYF | TGTGCCAGCAGTGAAATTGGGGGCGGGAGGGCTAGCACAGATACGCAGTATTTT
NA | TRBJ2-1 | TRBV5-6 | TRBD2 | CASSPPGGNEQFF | TGTGCCAGCAGCCCCCCGGGGGGCAATGAGCAGTTCTTC
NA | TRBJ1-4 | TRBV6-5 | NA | CASSFGGGDEKLFF | TGTGCCAGCAGTTTCGGAGGTGGAGATGAAAAACTGTTTTTT
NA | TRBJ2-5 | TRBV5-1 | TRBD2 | CASSFSRGTETQYF | TGCGCCAGCAGCTTCTCGCGGGGGACAGAGACCCAGTACTTC
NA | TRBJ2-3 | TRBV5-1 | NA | CASSSLAEPTDTQYF | TGCGCCAGCAGCTCCCTCGCGGAGCCCACAGATACGCAGTATTTT
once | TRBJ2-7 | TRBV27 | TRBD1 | CASRTGVGGEQYF | TGTGCCAGCAGGACAGGGGTGGGAGGCGAGCAGTACTTC
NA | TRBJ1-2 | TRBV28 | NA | CASSLPRNYGYTF | TGTGCCAGCAGTTTACCCAGGAACTATGGCTACACCTTC
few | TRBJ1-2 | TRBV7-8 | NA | CASSFRESAEGGYTF | TGTGCCAGCAGCTTCCGGGAATCGGCGGAGGGGGGCTACACCTTC
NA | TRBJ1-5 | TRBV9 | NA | CASSGGYSNQPQHF | TGTGCCAGCAGCGGGGGCTATAGCAATCAGCCCCAGCATTTT
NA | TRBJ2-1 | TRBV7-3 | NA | CASSLGTNNEQFF | TGTGCCAGCAGCCTAGGGACAAACAATGAGCAGTTCTTC
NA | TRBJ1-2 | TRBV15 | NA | CATSRGSSGVYGYTF | TGTGCCACCAGCAGAGGATCATCAGGGGTGTATGGCTACACCTTC
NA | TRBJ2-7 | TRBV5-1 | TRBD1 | CASRPGQGNEQYF | TGCGCCAGCAGACCGGGACAGGGCAACGAGCAGTACTTC
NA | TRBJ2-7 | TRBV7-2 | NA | CASSKAPGRPYEQYF | TGTGCCAGCAGTAAAGCCCCAGGGAGGCCCTACGAGCAGTACTTC
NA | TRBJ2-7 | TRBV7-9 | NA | CASSLAQGWGEQYF | TGTGCCAGCAGCTTAGCACAGGGCTGGGGGGAGCAGTACTTC
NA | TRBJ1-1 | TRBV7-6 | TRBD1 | CASSSFTGVVSEAFF | TGTGCCAGCAGCTCCTTTACAGGGGTGGTCTCTGAAGCTTTCTTT
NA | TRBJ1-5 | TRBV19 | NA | CASSTYQGKNQPQHF | TGTGCCAGTAGCACTTATCAGGGGAAAAATCAGCCCCAGCATTTT
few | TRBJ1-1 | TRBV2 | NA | CASSEHGQNTEAFF | TGTGCCAGCAGTGAACATGGGCAGAACACTGAAGCTTTCTTT
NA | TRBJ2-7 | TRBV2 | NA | CASSEGLRGTLSYEQYF | TGTGCCAGCAGTGAAGGGTTAAGAGGGACACTGTCCTACGAGCAGTACTTC
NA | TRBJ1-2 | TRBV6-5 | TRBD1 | CASNWETGDVYGYTF | TGTGCCAGCAATTGGGAGACAGGGGATGTCTATGGCTACACCTTC
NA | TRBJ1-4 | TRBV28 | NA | CASSLGGTGGYEKLFF | TGTGCCAGCAGTTTAGGCGGAACCGGGGGTTATGAAAAACTGTTTTTT